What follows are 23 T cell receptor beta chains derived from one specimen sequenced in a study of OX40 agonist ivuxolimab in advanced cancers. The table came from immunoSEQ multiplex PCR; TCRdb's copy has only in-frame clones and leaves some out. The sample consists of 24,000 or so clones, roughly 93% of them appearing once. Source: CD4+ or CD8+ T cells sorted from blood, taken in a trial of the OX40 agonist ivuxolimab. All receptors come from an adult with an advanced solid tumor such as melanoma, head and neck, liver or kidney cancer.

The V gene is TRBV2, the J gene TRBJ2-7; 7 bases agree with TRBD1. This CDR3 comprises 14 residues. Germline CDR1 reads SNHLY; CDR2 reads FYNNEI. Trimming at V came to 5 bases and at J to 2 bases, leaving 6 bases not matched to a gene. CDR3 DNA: TGTGCCAGCAGTAGGGGGACAGTCCCCTACGAGCAGTACTTC. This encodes CASSRGTVPYEQYF.

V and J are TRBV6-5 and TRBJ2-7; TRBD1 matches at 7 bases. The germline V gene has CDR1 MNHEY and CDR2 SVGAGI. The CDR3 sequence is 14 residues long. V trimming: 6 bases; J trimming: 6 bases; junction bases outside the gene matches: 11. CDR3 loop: CASSSGTVSSEQYF. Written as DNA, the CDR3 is TGTGCCAGCAGCTCCGGGACAGTATCGAGCGAGCAGTACTTC.

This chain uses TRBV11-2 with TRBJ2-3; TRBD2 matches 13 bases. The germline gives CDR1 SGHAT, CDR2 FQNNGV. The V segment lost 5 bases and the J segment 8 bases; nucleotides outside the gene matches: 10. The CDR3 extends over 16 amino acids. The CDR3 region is CASSAGTSGTLGTQYF. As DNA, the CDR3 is TGTGCCAGCAGCGCCGGGACTAGCGGGACCCTGGGTACGCAGTATTTT. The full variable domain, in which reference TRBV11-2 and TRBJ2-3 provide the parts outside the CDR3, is EAGVAQSPRYKIIEKRQSVAFWCNPISGHATLYWYQQILGQGPKLLIQFQNNGVVDDSQLPKDRFSAERLKGVDSTLKIQPAKLEDSAVYLCASSAGTSGTLGTQYFGPGTRLTVL.

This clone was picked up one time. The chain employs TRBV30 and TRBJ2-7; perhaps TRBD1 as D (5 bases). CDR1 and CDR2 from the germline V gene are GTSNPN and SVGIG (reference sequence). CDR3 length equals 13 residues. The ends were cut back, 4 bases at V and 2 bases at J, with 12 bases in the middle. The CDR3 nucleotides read TGTGCCTGGAACCACAGGCCAGCCTACGAGCAGTACTTC. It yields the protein CAWNHRPAYEQYF.

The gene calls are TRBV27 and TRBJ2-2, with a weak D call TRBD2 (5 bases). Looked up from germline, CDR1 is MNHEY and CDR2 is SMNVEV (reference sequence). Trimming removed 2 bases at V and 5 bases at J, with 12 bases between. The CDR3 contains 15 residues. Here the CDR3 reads CASSLNLAETGELFF. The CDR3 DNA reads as TGTGCCAGCAGTTTAAACCTAGCAGAAACCGGGGAGCTGTTTTTT.

CDR3 DNA: TGTGCCAGCAGCGTAGTCCCCGTTGCGGGATCTAACTATGGCTACACCTTC. This encodes CASSVVPVAGSNYGYTF. The chain couples TRBV9 to TRBJ1-2; D is unresolved. The CDR3 loop spans 17 amino acids. V dropped 0 bases and J dropped 0 bases, with 15 bases sitting between them. CDR1 and CDR2 (germline): SGDLS, YYNGEE.

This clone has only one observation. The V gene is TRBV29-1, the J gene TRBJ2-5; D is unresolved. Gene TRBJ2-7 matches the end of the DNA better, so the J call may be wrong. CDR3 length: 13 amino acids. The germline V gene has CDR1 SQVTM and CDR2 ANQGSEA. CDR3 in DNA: TGCAGCGTTGCATTCGGAGCCCGTGACGAGCAGTACTTC. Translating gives CSVAFGARDEQYF.

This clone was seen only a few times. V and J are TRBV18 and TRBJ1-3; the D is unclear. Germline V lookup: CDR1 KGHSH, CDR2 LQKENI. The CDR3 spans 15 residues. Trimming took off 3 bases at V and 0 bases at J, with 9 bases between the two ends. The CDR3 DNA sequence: TGTGCCAGCTCACCCCCGACACTCTCTGGAAACACCATATATTTT. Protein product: CASSPPTLSGNTIYF.

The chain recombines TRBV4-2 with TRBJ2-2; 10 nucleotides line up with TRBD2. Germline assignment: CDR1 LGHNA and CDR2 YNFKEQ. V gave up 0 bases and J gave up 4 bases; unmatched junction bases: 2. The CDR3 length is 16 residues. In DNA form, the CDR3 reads TGTGCCAGCAGCCAAGAACTAGCGGGGACCACCGGGGAGCTGTTTTTT. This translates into CASSQELAGTTGELFF.

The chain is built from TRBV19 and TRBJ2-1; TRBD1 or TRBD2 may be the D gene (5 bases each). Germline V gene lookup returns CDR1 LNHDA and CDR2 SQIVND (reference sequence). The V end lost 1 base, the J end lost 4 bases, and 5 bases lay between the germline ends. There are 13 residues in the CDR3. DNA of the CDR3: TGTGCCAGTAGTATAGGGGGGTACAATGAGCAGTTCTTC. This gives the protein CASSIGGYNEQFF.

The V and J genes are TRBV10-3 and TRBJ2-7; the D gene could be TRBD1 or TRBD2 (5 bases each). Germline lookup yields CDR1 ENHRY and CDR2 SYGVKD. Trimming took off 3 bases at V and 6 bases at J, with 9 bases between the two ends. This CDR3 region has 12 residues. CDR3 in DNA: TGTGCCATCAGTGATGGGGGAACCGAGCAGTACTTC. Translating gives CAISDGGTEQYF.

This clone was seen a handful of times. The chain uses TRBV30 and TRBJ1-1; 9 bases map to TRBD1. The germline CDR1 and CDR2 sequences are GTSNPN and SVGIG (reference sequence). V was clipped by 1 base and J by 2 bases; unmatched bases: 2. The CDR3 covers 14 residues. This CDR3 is CAWSEGQGNTEAFF. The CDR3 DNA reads TGTGCCTGGAGTGAGGGACAGGGTAACACTGAAGCTTTCTTT.

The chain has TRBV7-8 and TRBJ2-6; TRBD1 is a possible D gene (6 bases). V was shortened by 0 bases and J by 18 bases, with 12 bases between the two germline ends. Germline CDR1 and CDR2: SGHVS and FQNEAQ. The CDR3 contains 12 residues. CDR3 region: CASSLADSLETF. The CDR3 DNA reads TGTGCCAGCAGCTTAGCGGACAGCCTAGAGACTTTC.

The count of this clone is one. This CDR3 is CASSFRDRGEGYTF. The CDR3 region has the DNA TGTGCCAGCAGCTTTAGGGACAGGGGGGAAGGCTACACCTTC. The J gene is TRBJ1-2, the V gene TRBV9; TRBD1 aligns across 11 bases. The CDR3 covers 14 residues. From germline, CDR1 is SGDLS and CDR2 YYNGEE. Trimming at V came to 4 bases and at J to 8 bases, leaving 7 bases not matched to a gene. The full variable domain, with the rest looked up from reference TRBV9 and TRBJ1-2, is DSGVTQTPKHLITATGQRVTLRCSPRSGDLSVYWYQQSLDQGLQFLIQYYNGEERAKGNILERFSAQQFPDLHSELNLSSLELGDSALYFCASSFRDRGEGYTFGSGTRLTVV.

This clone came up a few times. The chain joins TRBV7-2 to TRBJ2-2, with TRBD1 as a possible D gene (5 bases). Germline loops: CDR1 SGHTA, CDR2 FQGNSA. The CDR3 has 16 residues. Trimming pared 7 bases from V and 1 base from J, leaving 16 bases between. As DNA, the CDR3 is TGTGCCAGCAACCCGGATGGGGCCGGGAACACCGGGGAGCTGTTTTTT. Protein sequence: CASNPDGAGNTGELFF.

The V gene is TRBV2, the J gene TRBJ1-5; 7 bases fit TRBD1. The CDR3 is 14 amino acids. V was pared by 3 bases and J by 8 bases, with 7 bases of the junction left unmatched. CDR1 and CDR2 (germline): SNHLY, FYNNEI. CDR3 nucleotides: TGTGCCAGCAGTGAGACCGGGACAGTCAAGCCCCAGCATTTT. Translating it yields CASSETGTVKPQHF. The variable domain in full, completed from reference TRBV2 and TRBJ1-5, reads EPEVTQTPSHQVTQMGQEVILRCVPISNHLYFYWYRQILGQKVEFLVSFYNNEISEKSEIFDDQFSVERPDGSNFTLKIRSTKLEDSAMYFCASSETGTVKPQHFGDGTRLSIL.

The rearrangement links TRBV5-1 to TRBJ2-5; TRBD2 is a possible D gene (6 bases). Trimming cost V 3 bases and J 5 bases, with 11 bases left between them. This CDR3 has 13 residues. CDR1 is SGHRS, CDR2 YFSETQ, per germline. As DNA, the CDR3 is TGCGCCAGCAGCTCGGGAGTTGGGGAGACCCAGTACTTC. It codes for CASSSGVGETQYF.

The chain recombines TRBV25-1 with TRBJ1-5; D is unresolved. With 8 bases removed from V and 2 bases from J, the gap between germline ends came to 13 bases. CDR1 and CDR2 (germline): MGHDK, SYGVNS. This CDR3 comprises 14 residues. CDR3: CASSTTAGNQPQHF. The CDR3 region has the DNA TGTGCCAGCTCTACGACGGCGGGCAATCAGCCCCAGCATTTT.

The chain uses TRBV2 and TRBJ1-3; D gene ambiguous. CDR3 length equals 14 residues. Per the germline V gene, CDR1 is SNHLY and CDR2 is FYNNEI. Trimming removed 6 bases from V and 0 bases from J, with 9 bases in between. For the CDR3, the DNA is TGTGCCAGCAGCTACTTTGGCTCTGGAAACACCATATATTTT. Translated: CASSYFGSGNTIYF.

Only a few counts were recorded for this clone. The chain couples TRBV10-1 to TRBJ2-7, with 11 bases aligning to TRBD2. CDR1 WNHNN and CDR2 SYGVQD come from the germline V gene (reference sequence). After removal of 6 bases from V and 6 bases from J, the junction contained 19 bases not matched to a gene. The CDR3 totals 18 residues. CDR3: CASRYLTLAGVPRGEQYF. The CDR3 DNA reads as TGCGCCAGCAGGTATCTGACACTAGCGGGGGTGCCCCGGGGCGAGCAGTACTTC.

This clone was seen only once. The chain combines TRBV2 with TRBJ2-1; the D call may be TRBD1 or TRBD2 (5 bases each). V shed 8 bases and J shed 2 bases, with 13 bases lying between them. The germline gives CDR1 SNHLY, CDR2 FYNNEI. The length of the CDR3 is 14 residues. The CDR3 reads CASSPPGPYNEQFF. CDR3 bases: TGTGCCAGCTCACCCCCGGGACCCTACAATGAGCAGTTCTTC.

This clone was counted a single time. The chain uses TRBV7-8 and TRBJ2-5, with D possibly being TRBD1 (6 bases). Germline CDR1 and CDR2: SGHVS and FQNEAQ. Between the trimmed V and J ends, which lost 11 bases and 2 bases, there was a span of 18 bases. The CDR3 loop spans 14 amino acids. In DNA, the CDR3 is TGTGCCGGGGGCGGCAGGCCCCCACAAGAGACCCAGTACTTC. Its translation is CAGGGRPPQETQYF.

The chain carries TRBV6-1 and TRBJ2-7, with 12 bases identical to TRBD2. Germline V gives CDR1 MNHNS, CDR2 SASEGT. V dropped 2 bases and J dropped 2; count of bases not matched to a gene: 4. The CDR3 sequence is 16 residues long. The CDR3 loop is CASSEPLAGGPYEQYF. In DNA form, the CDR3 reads TGTGCCAGCAGTGAACCCCTAGCGGGAGGGCCCTACGAGCAGTACTTC.